The next 20 T cell receptor beta chains were all read from a single sample in a study of T cell responses to AZD1222 COVID-19 vaccine. Assay used: immunoSEQ multiplex PCR; TCRdb lists only in-frame clones, some missing. The profile shows approximately 180,000 clones, 85% to 95% of them singletons. The sample here was peripheral blood, taken on day 0 of AZD1222 vaccination. Receptor source: an adult in good health.

The J gene is TRBJ2-1, the V gene TRBV7-2; 14 nucleotides match TRBD2. The CDR3 loop spans 17 amino acids. V gave up 1 base and J gave up 4 bases; unmatched junction bases: 3. Per germline, CDR1 SGHTA and CDR2 FQGNSA. The chain's CDR3 is CASSLDRLAGGYNEQFF. The CDR3 region has the DNA TGTGCCAGCAGCTTAGACAGACTAGCGGGAGGGTACAATGAGCAGTTCTTC.

V usage is TRBV7-6 and J usage is TRBJ2-3, with TRBD2 as a possible D gene (6 bases). The CDR3 sequence is 15 residues long. Deletions cut 3 bases from V and 4 bases from J, with 14 bases between. CDR1 and CDR2 from the germline V gene are SGHVS and FNYEAQ. CDR3 sequence: CASSFNSGRADTQYF. The DNA of the CDR3 is TGTGCCAGCAGCTTCAATAGCGGTCGGGCAGATACGCAGTATTTT.

CDR3 bases: TGTGCCAGCAGCCCAGGGGGGGGGTCCACAGATACGCAGTATTTT. Its protein is CASSPGGGSTDTQYF. The chain uses TRBV11-3 and TRBJ2-3; either TRBD1 or TRBD2 may fit D (7 bases each). Deletions cut 5 bases from V and 2 bases from J, with 14 bases between. The germline CDR1 and CDR2 sequences are SGHNT and YENEEA. The CDR3 loop spans 15 amino acids. Together with reference TRBV11-3 and TRBJ2-3, the CDR3 gives the full variable domain: EAGVVQSPRYKIIEKKQPVAFWCNPISGHNTLYWYLQNLGQGPELLIRYENEEAVDDSQLPKDRFSAERLKGVDSTLKIQPAELGDSAVYLCASSPGGGSTDTQYFGPGTRLTVL.

The sample holds one count of this clone. The rearrangement links TRBV6-5 to TRBJ1-2; D remains unclear. Per germline, CDR1 MNHEY and CDR2 SVGAGI. The CDR3 has 11 amino acids. V gave up 6 bases and J gave up 3 bases, with 5 bases separating them. The CDR3 DNA is TGTGCCAGCAGCGCCGACTATGGCTACACCTTC. It yields the protein CASSADYGYTF.

The CDR3 DNA is TGTGCCAGTAGTAAAACACCGGGACAGGGATCGTCACCAGAGACCCAGTACTTC. This translates into CASSKTPGQGSSPETQYF. The chain employs TRBV19 and TRBJ2-5, with 9 bases that match TRBD1. CDR3 length: 18 amino acids. The germline V gene has CDR1 LNHDA and CDR2 SQIVND (reference sequence). V dropped 4 bases and J dropped 4; count of bases not matched to a gene: 16.

V is TRBV27 and J is TRBJ2-1; 8 positions agree with TRBD2. The CDR3 totals 16 residues. The V gene's germline CDR1 is MNHEY and CDR2 SMNVEV (reference sequence). Trimming removed 2 bases from V and 9 bases from J; junction bases left unmatched: 12. CDR3 sequence reads: CASSLIGGRKGGEQFF. The CDR3 DNA sequence: TGTGCCAGCAGTTTAATAGGCGGGAGGAAAGGGGGTGAGCAGTTCTTC.

The rearrangement joins TRBV5-1 to TRBJ2-7; D possibly corresponds to TRBD1 (6 bases). The CDR3 totals 15 residues. The V end lost 4 bases, the J end lost 3 bases, and 17 bases lay between the germline ends. Germline V lookup: CDR1 SGHRS, CDR2 YFSETQ. The DNA of the CDR3 is TGCGCCAGCAGCCCGGAAGGACAGAGAGTCTACGAGCAGTACTTC. This sequence encodes CASSPEGQRVYEQYF.

V and J are TRBV5-1 and TRBJ2-3; 9 nucleotides match TRBD2. The CDR3 has 14 amino acids. Trimming cost V 4 bases and J 4 bases; bases outside gene matches: 4. Germline-derived CDR1 and CDR2 are SGHRS and YFSETQ. CDR3: CASSAGLAADTQYF. CDR3 nucleotide sequence: TGCGCCAGCAGCGCGGGACTAGCCGCAGATACGCAGTATTTT.

The V and J genes are TRBV5-4 and TRBJ1-2; TRBD1 matches at 10 bases. The germline V gene has CDR1 SGHNT and CDR2 YYREEE (reference sequence). The CDR3 has 16 amino acids. Trimming removed 2 bases from V and 8 bases from J; junction bases left unmatched: 12. CDR3 DNA: TGTGCCAGCAGCTTCTATCTGACAGGGGGCCGTAGAGGCTACACCTTC. Its translation is CASSFYLTGGRRGYTF.

The chain is built from TRBV5-4 and TRBJ2-7, with TRBD1 as a possible D gene (6 bases). Trimming took 1 base from V and 2 from J, leaving 10 bases between them. Germline V gives CDR1 SGHNT, CDR2 YYREEE (reference sequence). The CDR3 extends over 14 amino acids. DNA of the CDR3: TGTGCCAGCAGCTTGAAAGGGGGAGCCTACGAGCAGTACTTC. The encoded protein is CASSLKGGAYEQYF.

The chain joins TRBV4-2 to TRBJ2-5; D not certain. Trimming removed 5 bases at V and 2 bases at J, with 9 bases between. This CDR3 spans 13 amino acids. CDR1 LGHNA and CDR2 YNFKEQ come from the germline V gene. The CDR3 nucleotides are TGTGCCAGCAGCAAGCTTGTACAAGAGACCCAGTACTTC. This translates into CASSKLVQETQYF.

This chain connects TRBV7-6 to TRBJ2-1, with 8 bases lining up with TRBD2. Germline V gene lookup returns CDR1 SGHVS and CDR2 FNYEAQ. The CDR3 has 17 amino acids. Trimming removed 3 bases from V and 5 bases from J; junction bases left unmatched: 12. In DNA form, the CDR3 reads TGTGCCAGCAGCTTTACCGCTGAACCGGGACTAGACAATGAGCAGTTCTTC. Translating it yields CASSFTAEPGLDNEQFF.

The chain recombines TRBV5-8 with TRBJ1-5, with D maybe TRBD1 (5 bases). The CDR3 consists of 14 residues. Germline V gene lookup returns CDR1 SGHTS and CDR2 YDEGEE. The V and J ends lost 0 bases and 7 bases respectively, with 11 bases between them. In DNA, the CDR3 is TGTGCCAGCAGCTTGGGGGATGGGGGACAGCCCCAGCATTTT. Its protein is CASSLGDGGQPQHF.

This chain joins TRBV5-1 and TRBJ2-5; perhaps TRBD2 as D (5 bases). The CDR3 contains 14 residues. Trimming took 4 bases from V and 4 from J, leaving 14 bases between them. Germline V gene lookup returns CDR1 SGHRS and CDR2 YFSETQ. CDR3 loop: CASSPGLKGETQYF. The CDR3 DNA follows: TGCGCCAGCAGCCCCGGACTTAAAGGAGAGACCCAGTACTTC.

This clone has only one observation. The chain is built from TRBV2 and TRBJ2-7, with a possible D match to TRBD2 (6 bases). There are 13 residues in the CDR3. CDR1 and CDR2 (germline): SNHLY, FYNNEI. V gave up 11 bases and J gave up 5 bases, with 19 bases separating them. CDR3 region: CASNREKGNEQYF. Written as DNA, the CDR3 is TGTGCCTCAAACCGGGAGAAGGGTAACGAGCAGTACTTC.

V usage is TRBV7-2 and J usage is TRBJ1-1; possible D gene TRBD1, 6 bases. Germline CDR1 is SGHTA and CDR2 is FQGNSA. The ends were cut back, 1 base at V and 0 bases at J, with 15 bases in the middle. CDR3 length equals 17 residues. The CDR3 sequence: CASSLVGTSTMNTEAFF. The CDR3 DNA reads TGTGCCAGCAGCTTAGTCGGGACATCCACGATGAACACTGAAGCTTTCTTT.

The CDR3 DNA sequence: TGTGCCAGCAGCTCCATTAGCGGACTCCACGAGCAGTACTTC. This translates into CASSSISGLHEQYF. The chain is built from TRBV11-2 and TRBJ2-7, with D maybe TRBD2 (6 bases). V shed 4 bases and J shed 5 bases, with 15 bases lying between them. The CDR3 loop spans 14 amino acids. The germline gives CDR1 SGHAT, CDR2 FQNNGV.

The chain joins TRBV6-1 to TRBJ2-3; TRBD2 agrees at 7 bases. Germline CDR1 and CDR2: MNHNS and SASEGT. V shed 1 base and J 5 bases; nucleotides not matched to a gene: 6. CDR3 length: 15 residues. The CDR3: CASSEGSGDLDTQYF. DNA for the CDR3: TGTGCCAGCAGTGAAGGGAGCGGGGACCTAGATACGCAGTATTTT.

The rearrangement uses TRBV7-8 and TRBJ2-2; possibly TRBD2 for D (5 bases). The V gene lost 2 bases and the J gene lost 7 bases, with 14 bases spanning the gap. The germline V gene encodes CDR1 SGHVS and CDR2 FQNEAQ. This CDR3 is built from 15 residues. The CDR3 sequence is CASSLSGTRGGELFF. For the CDR3, the DNA is TGTGCCAGCAGCTTAAGCGGTACCCGGGGCGGGGAGCTGTTTTTT.

This clone was observed once. The gene calls are TRBV12-3 or TRBV12-4 and TRBJ1-2, with no clear D. Trimming pared 10 bases from V and 2 bases from J, leaving 8 bases between. The CDR3 sequence is 11 residues long. The CDR3 loop reads CATRGNYGYTF. CDR3 DNA: TGTGCCACCCGAGGAAACTATGGCTACACCTTC.